The following is a TCR beta chain sequence with its context. Its target is unknown. Method: immunoSEQ multiplex PCR; TCRdb's copy keeps in-frame clones and lacks some. The table records 15,000 or so clones, 60% to 85% of them present only once. This sample is drawn from a study of T cell clonotyping in hematopoietic cell transplantation. General study findings and limits: Higher Inverse Simpson Index values in graft donor and pretransplant recipient predicted broader posttransplant TCR diversity. Recipient TCR diversity dropped after transplant; expanded clonotypes rose from day 30 to 180.

J lost 7 bases, V lost 3 bases, and 5 bases had no gene match. CDR1 MDHEN and CDR2 SYDVKM come from the germline V gene. The CDR3 has 14 amino acids. V gene TRBV28 combines with J gene TRBJ1-5; 8 bases fit TRBD1. The material sequenced was peripheral blood mononuclear cells. This TCR derives from a woman in her sixties or seventies in good health. Some clones in this sample may be carry-over from other donors' samples. CDR3 sequence: CASSFDAGGQPQHF. DNA for the CDR3: TGTGCCAGCAGTTTTGACGCAGGGGGCCAGCCCCAGCATTTT. Based on the CDR3 plus reference TRBV28 and TRBJ1-5, the full variable domain is DVKVTQSSRYLVKRTGEKVFLECVQDMDHENMFWYRQDPGLGLRLIYFSYDVKMKEKGDIPEGYSVSREKKERFSLILESASTNQTSMYLCASSFDAGGQPQHFGDGTRLSIL.